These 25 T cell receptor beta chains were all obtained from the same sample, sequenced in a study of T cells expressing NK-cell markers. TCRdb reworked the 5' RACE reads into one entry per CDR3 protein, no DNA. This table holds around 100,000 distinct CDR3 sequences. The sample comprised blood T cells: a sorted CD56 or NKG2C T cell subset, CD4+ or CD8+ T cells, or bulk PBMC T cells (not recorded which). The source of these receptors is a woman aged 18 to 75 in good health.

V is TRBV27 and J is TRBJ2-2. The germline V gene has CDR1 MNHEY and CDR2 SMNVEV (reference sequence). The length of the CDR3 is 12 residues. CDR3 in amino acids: CASSFHTGELFF.

The CDR3 here is CSVEDRRRNNEQFF. This chain joins TRBV29-1 and TRBJ2-1; there is no DNA to check the TCRdb D call of TRBD2. Germline V gene data show CDR1 as SQVTM and CDR2 as ANQGSEA. This CDR3 spans 14 amino acids.

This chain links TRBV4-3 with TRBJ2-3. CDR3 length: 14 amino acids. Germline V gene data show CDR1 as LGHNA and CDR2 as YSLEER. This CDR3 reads CASSQDPVTDTQYF.

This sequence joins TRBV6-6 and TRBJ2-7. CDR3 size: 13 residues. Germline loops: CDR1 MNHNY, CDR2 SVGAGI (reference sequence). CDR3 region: CASSPTPSYEQYF.

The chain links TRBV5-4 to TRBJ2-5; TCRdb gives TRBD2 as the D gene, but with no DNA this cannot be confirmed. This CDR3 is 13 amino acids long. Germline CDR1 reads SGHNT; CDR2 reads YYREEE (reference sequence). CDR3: CASNTGTTTDWYF.

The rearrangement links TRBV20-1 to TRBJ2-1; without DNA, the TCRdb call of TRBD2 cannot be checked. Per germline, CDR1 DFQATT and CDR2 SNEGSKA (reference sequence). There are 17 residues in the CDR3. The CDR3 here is CSAPGLAGGRNFREQFF.

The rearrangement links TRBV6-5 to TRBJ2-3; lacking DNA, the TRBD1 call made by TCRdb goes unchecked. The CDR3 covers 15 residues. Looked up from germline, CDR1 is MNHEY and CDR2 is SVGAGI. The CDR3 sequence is CASSYSDRQGNTQYF.

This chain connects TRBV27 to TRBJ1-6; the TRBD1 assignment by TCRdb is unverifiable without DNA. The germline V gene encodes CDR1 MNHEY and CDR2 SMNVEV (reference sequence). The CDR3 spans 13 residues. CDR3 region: CASKTQGGSPLHF.

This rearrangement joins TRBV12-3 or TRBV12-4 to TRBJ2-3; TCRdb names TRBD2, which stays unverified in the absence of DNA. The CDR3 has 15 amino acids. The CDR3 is CASSWSGGAPDTQYF.

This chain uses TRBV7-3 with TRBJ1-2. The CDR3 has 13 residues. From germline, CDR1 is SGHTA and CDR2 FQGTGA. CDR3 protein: CASSLGLNYGYTF.

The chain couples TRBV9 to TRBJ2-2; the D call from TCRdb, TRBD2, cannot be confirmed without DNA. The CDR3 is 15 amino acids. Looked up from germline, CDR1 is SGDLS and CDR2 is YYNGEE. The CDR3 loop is CASSVGTSGTGELFF.

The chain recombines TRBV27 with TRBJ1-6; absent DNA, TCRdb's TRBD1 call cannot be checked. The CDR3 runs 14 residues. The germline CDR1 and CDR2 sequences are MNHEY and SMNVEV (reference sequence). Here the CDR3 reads CASSWGSRNSPLHF.

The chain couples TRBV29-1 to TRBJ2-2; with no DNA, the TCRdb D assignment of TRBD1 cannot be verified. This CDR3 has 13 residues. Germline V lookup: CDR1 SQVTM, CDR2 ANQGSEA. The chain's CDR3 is CSVEDRGNGELFF.

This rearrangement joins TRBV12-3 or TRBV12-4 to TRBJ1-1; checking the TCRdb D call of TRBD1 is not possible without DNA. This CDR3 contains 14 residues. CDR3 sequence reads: CASSTGGADTEAFF.

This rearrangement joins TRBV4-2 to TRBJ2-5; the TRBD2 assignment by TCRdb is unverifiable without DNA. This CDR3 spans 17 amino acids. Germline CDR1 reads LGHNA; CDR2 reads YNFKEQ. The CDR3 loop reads CASSQLTSGMGKETQYF.

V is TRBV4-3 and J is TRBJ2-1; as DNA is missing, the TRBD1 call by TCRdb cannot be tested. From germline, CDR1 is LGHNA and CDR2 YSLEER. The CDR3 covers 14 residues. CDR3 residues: CASSHRYRDNEQFF.

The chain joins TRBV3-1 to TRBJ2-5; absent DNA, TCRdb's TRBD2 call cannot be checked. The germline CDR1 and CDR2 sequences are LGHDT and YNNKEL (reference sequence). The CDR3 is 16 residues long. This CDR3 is CASSQGVAGNQETQYF.

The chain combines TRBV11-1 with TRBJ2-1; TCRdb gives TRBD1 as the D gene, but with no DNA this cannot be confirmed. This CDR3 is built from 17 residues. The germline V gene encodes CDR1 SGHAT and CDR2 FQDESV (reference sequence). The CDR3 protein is CASSYVGVGVSYNEQFF.

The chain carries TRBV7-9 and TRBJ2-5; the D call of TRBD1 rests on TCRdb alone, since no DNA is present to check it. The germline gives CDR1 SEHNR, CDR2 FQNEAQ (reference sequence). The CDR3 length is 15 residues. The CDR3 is CASSLPHGGGETQYF.

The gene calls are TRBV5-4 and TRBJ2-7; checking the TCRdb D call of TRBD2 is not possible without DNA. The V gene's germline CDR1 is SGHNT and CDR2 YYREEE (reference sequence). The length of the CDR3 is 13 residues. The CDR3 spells CASSLAGGREQYF.

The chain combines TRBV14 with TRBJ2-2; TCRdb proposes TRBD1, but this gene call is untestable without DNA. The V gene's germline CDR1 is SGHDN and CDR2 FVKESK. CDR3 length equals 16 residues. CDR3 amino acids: CASSPQWGAVTGELFF.

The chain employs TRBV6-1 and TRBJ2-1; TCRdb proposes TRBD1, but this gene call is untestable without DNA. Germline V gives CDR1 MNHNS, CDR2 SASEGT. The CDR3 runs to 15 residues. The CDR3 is CASRETGHLYNEQFF.

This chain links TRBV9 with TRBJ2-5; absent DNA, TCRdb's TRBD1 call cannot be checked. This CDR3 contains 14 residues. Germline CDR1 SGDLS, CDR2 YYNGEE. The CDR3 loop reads CASSVAGGSETQYF.

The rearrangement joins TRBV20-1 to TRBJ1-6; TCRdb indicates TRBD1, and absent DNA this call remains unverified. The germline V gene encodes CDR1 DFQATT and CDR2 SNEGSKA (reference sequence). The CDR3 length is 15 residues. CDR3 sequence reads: CSARGSQGDNSPLHF.

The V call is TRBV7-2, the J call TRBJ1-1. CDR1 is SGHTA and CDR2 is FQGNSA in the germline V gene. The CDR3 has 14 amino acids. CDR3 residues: CASGGRRGDTEAFF.